A selection of T cell receptor beta chains follows, all from one sample in a study of shared clonotypes between healthy human individuals. Measured with immunoSEQ multiplex PCR; TCRdb has only the in-frame clones, and not every one. The table records 2 million to 2.5 million clones, 90% to 97% of them present only once. Sequencing input: naive CD4+ T cells sorted from blood. All receptors come from a man younger than 35 in good health. CDR3s include the opening cysteine and the closing phenylalanine or tryptophan. The D gene is left open where the match is weak. Rows may omit the clone size; those that give it use once, few, many or a size class.

clone size | D gene | J gene | V gene | CDR3 DNA | CDR3 protein
once | TRBD1 | TRBJ1-5 | TRBV7-9 | TGTGCCAGCAGCGCCGGGACAGATAGCAATCAGCCCCAGCATTTT | CASSAGTDSNQPQHF
NA | NA | TRBJ2-1 | TRBV15 | TGTGCCACCAGCAGAGTCGCGACAGATAACAATGAGCAGTTCTTC | CATSRVATDNNEQFF
NA | NA | TRBJ1-2 | TRBV11-2 | TGTGCCAGCAGCTTAGATGGGATGCCGAACCGGGGGCCCTTC | CASSLDGMPNRGPF
NA | NA | TRBJ1-2 | TRBV29-1 | TGCAGCGGGGGGGAAAACTATGGCTACACCTTC | CSGGENYGYTF
NA | TRBD1 | TRBJ2-5 | TRBV5-6 | TGTGCCAGCAGCCTCTCGGGACAGGGTGAGACCCAGTACTTC | CASSLSGQGETQYF
NA | NA | TRBJ2-1 | TRBV20-1 | TGCAGTGCTAGATCCCTCTATGAGCAGTTCTTC | CSARSLYEQFF
NA | TRBD1 | TRBJ1-4 | TRBV7-6 | TGTGCCAGCAGCCCGCGCGACAGGGGAAGGGGTGAAAAACTGTTTTTT | CASSPRDRGRGEKLFF
NA | TRBD1 | TRBJ1-2 | TRBV7-2 | TGTGCCAGCAGCTTAGGGGAGTGGAGGGACAGGGGTGAGGGCTACACCTTC | CASSLGEWRDRGEGYTF
NA | NA | TRBJ1-3 | TRBV6-5 | TGTGCCAGCAGGGAGGATAGAAGGGGAAACACCATATATTTT | CASREDRRGNTIYF
NA | TRBD1 | TRBJ2-7 | TRBV27 | TGTGCCAGCAGTTCTACGTGGACAGGGCGTGAGCAGTACTTC | CASSSTWTGREQYF
NA | NA | TRBJ2-3 | TRBV30 | TGTGCCTGGAGTAACAGTATAGTTTCAGATACGCAGTATTTT | CAWSNSIVSDTQYF
NA | NA | TRBJ2-1 | TRBV5-6 | TGTGCCAGCAGCTTGGGGGCGGGAATTCGCTCCTACAATGAGCAGTTCTTC | CASSLGAGIRSYNEQFF
NA | NA | TRBJ1-5 | TRBV5-1 | TGCGCCAGCCACCCGAGGGTACGTCAGCCCCAGCATTTT | CASHPRVRQPQHF
NA | TRBD1 | TRBJ2-3 | TRBV5-1 | TGCGCCAGCAGCTTGGGCGACAGGGAGAGGACAGATACGCAGTATTTT | CASSLGDRERTDTQYF
NA | NA | TRBJ2-1 | TRBV7-8 | TGTGCCAGCAGCTTGACAGTGGTCTACAATGAGCAGTTCTTC | CASSLTVVYNEQFF
NA | TRBD1 | TRBJ1-6 | TRBV11-2 | TGTGCCAGCAGCCGTTCTACAGGGGATGGTGGATACTCACCCCTCCACTTT | CASSRSTGDGGYSPLHF
NA | NA | TRBJ1-4 | TRBV29-1 | TGCAGCGCTCTGGACAGTCTTGCAACTAATGAAAAACTGTTTTTT | CSALDSLATNEKLFF
NA | TRBD1 | TRBJ2-7 | TRBV14 | TGTGCCAGCAGCCAAAACAGGGGGCAGGGATACGAGCAGTACTTC | CASSQNRGQGYEQYF
NA | TRBD2 | TRBJ2-7 | TRBV4-3 | TGCGCCAGCAGCCGCCAAGCCGGGACTAAGTCCTACGAGCAGTACTTC | CASSRQAGTKSYEQYF
NA | NA | TRBJ1-5 | TRBV6-1 | TGTGCCAGCAGTGAAACCCAGCGTGGACAGCCCCAGCATTTT | CASSETQRGQPQHF
NA | NA | TRBJ2-5 | TRBV28 | TGTGCCAGCAGTTTTGCAACGACATGGGAGACCCAGTACTTC | CASSFATTWETQYF
NA | NA | TRBJ2-6 | TRBV6-1 | TGTGCCAGCAGTGAACGCCCGGGGGGCGCTGGGGCCAACGTCCTGACTTTC | CASSERPGGAGANVLTF
NA | NA | TRBJ1-3 | TRBV30 | TGTGCCTGGTCGACCCTCTCTGGAAACACCATATATTTT | CAWSTLSGNTIYF
NA | NA | TRBJ2-7 | TRBV29-1 | TGCAGCGTTACCTCTTGGCAGTCCTACGAGCAGTACTTC | CSVTSWQSYEQYF
NA | TRBD1 | TRBJ2-3 | TRBV5-4 | TGTGCCAGCAGCTCGGGACAGGGGGGGTCAGATACGCAGTATTTT | CASSSGQGGSDTQYF
once | TRBD1 | TRBJ1-1 | TRBV5-1 | TGCGCCAGCAGACGAGGGGACAGTGATGAACCGGGAGCTTTCTTT | CASRRGDSDEPGAFF
NA | NA | TRBJ1-2 | TRBV30 | TGTGCCTGGAGTACCCTCGTGGGGGGCTCCGCGGGCTACACCTTC | CAWSTLVGGSAGYTF
NA | NA | TRBJ1-3 | TRBV6-1 | TGTGCCAGCAACAAAGGGTGGGAGGTGGACACCATATATTTT | CASNKGWEVDTIYF